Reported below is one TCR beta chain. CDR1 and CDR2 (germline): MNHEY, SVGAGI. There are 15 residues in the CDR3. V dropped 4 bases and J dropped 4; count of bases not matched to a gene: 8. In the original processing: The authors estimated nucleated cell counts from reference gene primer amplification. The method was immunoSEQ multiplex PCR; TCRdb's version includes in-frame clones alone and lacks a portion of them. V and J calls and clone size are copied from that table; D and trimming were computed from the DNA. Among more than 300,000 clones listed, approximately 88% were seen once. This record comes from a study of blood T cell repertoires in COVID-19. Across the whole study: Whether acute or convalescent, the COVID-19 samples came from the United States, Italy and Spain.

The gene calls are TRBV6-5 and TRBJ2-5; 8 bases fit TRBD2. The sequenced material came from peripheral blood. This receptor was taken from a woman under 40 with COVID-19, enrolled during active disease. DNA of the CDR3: TGTGCCAGCAGTTTTTCGGGACTAGAAGGAGAGACCCAGTACTTC. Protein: CASSFSGLEGETQYF.